The 7 T cell receptor beta chains listed next were all sequenced from one sample in a study of blood T cell repertoires in COVID-19. Measured with immunoSEQ multiplex PCR; TCRdb has only the in-frame clones, and not every one. The profile covers roughly 14,000 clones, with roughly 87% appearing a single time and 17% taken by the ten largest. Sequenced input: peripheral blood. Receptors were obtained from a human donor with active COVID-19. The donor label of this sample is uncertain.

V usage is TRBV7-2 and J usage is TRBJ2-5; 7 bases agree with TRBD2. Germline V CDR1 and CDR2: SGHTA, FQGNSA. V shed 5 bases and J 5 bases; nucleotides not matched to a gene: 5. CDR3 length equals 13 residues. DNA for the CDR3: TGTGCCAGCAGCCGGACTAGATTGGAGACCCAGTACTTC. Its translation is CASSRTRLETQYF.

This clone occurred once. This rearrangement joins TRBV2 to TRBJ2-3, with 14 bases identical to TRBD2. CDR3 length equals 19 residues. V shed 7 bases, J shed 3 bases, and the junction held 15 bases outside the gene matches. Germline assignment: CDR1 SNHLY and CDR2 FYNNEI. CDR3 coding DNA: TGTGCCAGCAACCGGAAAGGGACTAGCGGGAGTGTTAGTACAGATACGCAGTATTTT. It is translated as CASNRKGTSGSVSTDTQYF.

This sequence joins TRBV6-5 and TRBJ1-2; D remains unclear. The CDR3 extends over 16 amino acids. The V end lost 0 bases, the J end lost 0 bases, and 11 bases lay between the germline ends. CDR1 is MNHEY, CDR2 SVGAGI, per germline. The CDR3 spells CASSYSRRASNYGYTF. The CDR3, as DNA: TGTGCCAGCAGTTACTCGCGGCGGGCCTCTAACTATGGCTACACCTTC.

The chain carries TRBV6-1 and TRBJ2-1, with 7 bases that match TRBD1. This CDR3 has 12 residues. Per germline, CDR1 MNHNS and CDR2 SASEGT. Trimming cost V 2 bases and J 11 bases; bases outside gene matches: 3. CDR3 DNA sequence: TGTGCCAGCAGTGAACCGGGACAGAAGCAGTTCTTC. As protein: CASSEPGQKQFF.

The chain has TRBV6-5 and TRBJ2-5; the D gene is possibly TRBD2 (5 bases). Germline V gene data show CDR1 as MNHEY and CDR2 as SVGAGI. The germline V and J ends were trimmed by 11 bases and 7 bases, with 14 bases remaining between them. The CDR3 runs to 11 residues. The CDR3 DNA sequence: TGTGCCTCCCAAACCCGGGGGACCCAGTACTTC. This gives the protein CASQTRGTQYF.

This chain links TRBV3-1 (or the pseudogene TRBV3-2) with TRBJ2-1, with 10 bases lining up with TRBD2. CDR1 is LGHDT, CDR2 YNNKEL, per germline (reference sequence). V was pared by 3 bases and J by 6 bases, with 8 bases of the junction left unmatched. This CDR3 is built from 16 residues. CDR3 loop: CASSQARLAGPNEQFF. In DNA, the CDR3 is TGTGCCAGCAGCCAGGCCCGACTAGCGGGTCCCAATGAGCAGTTCTTC.

Only a few counts were recorded for this clone. The rearrangement links TRBV3-1 (or the pseudogene TRBV3-2) to TRBJ2-7; TRBD1 aligns across 7 bases. Germline V gives CDR1 LGHDT, CDR2 YNNKEL (reference sequence). This CDR3 is 14 amino acids long. Trimming took 3 bases from V and 7 from J; bases not matched to a gene: 9. The CDR3 sequence is CASSHGYRGGEQYF. DNA for the CDR3: TGTGCCAGCAGCCACGGCTACAGGGGTGGGGAGCAGTACTTC.